The 26 T cell receptor beta chains presented below share a single source sample, sequenced in a study of blood T cell repertoires in COVID-19. Profiling relied on immunoSEQ multiplex PCR, and the TCRdb table lists in-frame clones only, not all of them. Among tens of thousands of clones, 70% to 90% were seen once, and the ten largest hold roughly two fifths. The sample was peripheral blood. The receptors derive from a human donor in a cohort sampled during active COVID-19.

J is TRBJ1-4 and V is TRBV3-1 (or the pseudogene TRBV3-2); no definite D call. The germline V and J ends were trimmed by 3 bases and 2 bases, with 10 bases remaining between them. This CDR3 has 15 amino acids. Germline values: CDR1 LGHDT, CDR2 YNNKEL (reference sequence). The CDR3: CASSQRVATNEKLFF. CDR3 coding DNA: TGTGCCAGCAGCCAGAGGGTTGCCACTAATGAAAAACTGTTTTTT.

The chain recombines TRBV19 with TRBJ2-1, with D maybe TRBD1 (5 bases). Deletions cut 4 bases from V and 3 bases from J, with 16 bases between. CDR3 size: 16 residues. CDR1 is LNHDA, CDR2 SQIVND, per germline (reference sequence). The DNA of the CDR3 is TGTGCCAGTAGTACTAAAGACAGTTGGGGCTACAATGAGCAGTTCTTC. Translation gives CASSTKDSWGYNEQFF.

This clone occurred a few times. This rearrangement joins TRBV5-4 to TRBJ2-1, with 9 bases lining up with TRBD2. Germline CDR1 SGHNT, CDR2 YYREEE (reference sequence). The CDR3 runs 15 residues. The V gene end was trimmed by 9 bases and the J gene end by 8 bases; junction bases not matched to a gene: 15. CDR3 sequence (DNA): TGTGCCACCAAGGGGGCGGGGGGGCTTATGGATGAGCAGTTCTTC. Translating gives CATKGAGGLMDEQFF.

The V call is TRBV13, the J call TRBJ2-1, with 12 nucleotides matching TRBD2. CDR1 is PRHDT, CDR2 FYEKMQ, per germline (reference sequence). The CDR3 consists of 17 residues. V shed 2 bases and J 7 bases; nucleotides not matched to a gene: 9. For the CDR3, the DNA is TGTGCCAGCAGCTTAACTTCTAGCGGGAGGGTGAGGAATGAGCAGTTCTTC. Residues: CASSLTSSGRVRNEQFF.

The V call is TRBV20-1, the J call TRBJ2-2, with TRBD2 matching over 8 bases. Losses at the gene ends were 3 bases for V and 5 bases for J; bases not matched to a gene: 5. The CDR3 runs 14 residues. Germline V gene data show CDR1 as DFQATT and CDR2 as SNEGSKA (reference sequence). Here the CDR3 reads CSASSGGPTGELFF. CDR3 in DNA: TGCAGTGCTAGTTCGGGGGGGCCGACCGGGGAGCTGTTTTTT.

The chain links TRBV2 to TRBJ1-6; D may be TRBD1 (6 bases). Germline lookup yields CDR1 SNHLY and CDR2 FYNNEI. V lost 3 bases, J lost 10 bases, and 31 bases lay in between. This CDR3 contains 20 residues. CDR3 nucleotides: TGTGCCAGCAGTGACCTCCGCCCTTCCCTACGACAGGACCTGGGCTCACCCCTCCACTTT. As protein: CASSDLRPSLRQDLGSPLHF.

CDR3 residues: CASSLEGFQGLNEQFF. The CDR3 region has the DNA TGTGCCAGCAGCTTAGAAGGTTTTCAGGGTCTCAATGAGCAGTTCTTC. The rearrangement links TRBV11-3 to TRBJ2-1; maybe TRBD1 (5 bases). The CDR3 is 16 residues long. V was cut by 0 bases and J by 6 bases, with 15 bases left in between. Per germline, CDR1 SGHNT and CDR2 YENEEA.

This sequence joins TRBV5-5 and TRBJ2-7; 9 positions agree with TRBD1. Germline V CDR1 and CDR2: SGHKS, YYEKEE (reference sequence). The length of the CDR3 is 14 residues. V was clipped by 4 bases and J by 1 base; unmatched bases: 3. The CDR3 here is CASSPQGASYEQYF. For the CDR3, the DNA is TGTGCCAGCAGCCCACAGGGGGCGTCCTACGAGCAGTACTTC.

This sequence joins TRBV6-2 or TRBV6-3 and TRBJ2-1; D is perhaps TRBD1 (5 bases). The CDR3 sequence is 15 residues long. Germline-derived CDR1 and CDR2 are MNHEY and SVGEGT. Trimming pared 2 bases from V and 3 bases from J, leaving 11 bases between. This CDR3 reads CASSYRTWYYNEQFF. The CDR3 DNA is TGTGCCAGCAGTTACCGGACATGGTACTACAATGAGCAGTTCTTC.

In its sample, this clone was seen once. This rearrangement joins TRBV6-5 to TRBJ1-6; D unresolved. V was pared by 5 bases and J by 6 bases, with 11 bases between. This CDR3 spans 14 amino acids. From germline, CDR1 is MNHEY and CDR2 SVGAGI. CDR3 sequence reads: CASSQTRVNSPLHF. The DNA for the CDR3 is TGTGCCAGCAGTCAGACACGAGTTAATTCACCCCTCCACTTT.

A few counts support this clone. This chain uses TRBV18 with TRBJ2-7; 7 nucleotides agree with TRBD1. This CDR3 comprises 13 residues. CDR1 is KGHSH, CDR2 LQKENI, per germline. The V segment lost 3 bases and the J segment 5 bases; nucleotides outside the gene matches: 4. The CDR3 protein is CASSPTGYHEQYF. The CDR3 bases are TGTGCCAGCTCACCGACAGGGTACCACGAGCAGTACTTC.

The chain uses TRBV19 and TRBJ1-2; 7 nucleotides agree with TRBD1. Germline V CDR1 and CDR2: LNHDA, SQIVND (reference sequence). Trimming cost V 8 bases and J 5 bases; bases outside gene matches: 8. The CDR3 length is 13 residues. The CDR3: CASRPKGAYGYTF. DNA of the CDR3: TGTGCCAGTCGGCCTAAGGGGGCATATGGCTACACCTTC.

As for this clone: The junction does not match germline at one end; this may be a read error. The genes are TRBV7-2 and TRBJ2-2; possibly TRBD1 for D (5 bases). Germline CDR1 and CDR2: SGHTA and FQGNSA. This CDR3 has 11 amino acids. In DNA, the CDR3 is TGCGCGACAGCGAACACCGGGGAGCTGTTTTTT. It codes for CATANTGELFF.

The CDR3 DNA is TGTGCCAGCAGTGAAAGGGGGTGGGAATCACCCCTCCACTTT. This translates into CASSERGWESPLHF. The chain joins TRBV6-1 to TRBJ1-6, with D maybe TRBD1 (6 bases). The germline V gene encodes CDR1 MNHNS and CDR2 SASEGT. The V gene lost 2 bases and the J gene lost 10 bases, with 12 bases spanning the gap. There are 14 residues in the CDR3.

The chain employs TRBV5-4 and TRBJ2-7; 9 nucleotides align to TRBD1. The CDR3 sequence is 13 residues long. Trimming cost V 6 bases and J 5 bases; bases outside gene matches: 6. Germline CDR1 and CDR2: SGHNT and YYREEE (reference sequence). In DNA form, the CDR3 reads TGTGCCAGCACCCGACAGGGGGGGGACGAGCAGTACTTC. Its translation is CASTRQGGDEQYF.

The chain employs TRBV28 and TRBJ2-5; D is perhaps TRBD2 (6 bases). The CDR3 is 14 amino acids. V lost 2 bases and J 5 bases, leaving 12 bases between the germline ends. Germline CDR1 and CDR2: MDHEN and SYDVKM. The CDR3: CASSLGRGPETQYF. The CDR3 nucleotides read TGTGCCAGCAGTTTAGGGCGGGGCCCGGAGACCCAGTACTTC.

The chain has TRBV7-9 and TRBJ2-7, with D maybe TRBD1 (6 bases). In germline, CDR1 is SEHNR, CDR2 FQNEAQ (reference sequence). The V gene lost 3 bases and the J gene lost 2 bases, with 17 bases spanning the gap. The CDR3 runs 16 residues. The CDR3 nucleotides are TGTGCCAGCAGCTTCTCTCCGGCTGGGACAACCTACGAGCAGTACTTC. This translates into CASSFSPAGTTYEQYF.

This chain joins TRBV6-5 and TRBJ1-2, with D maybe TRBD1 (5 bases). The V end was cut by 2 bases, the J end by 4 bases, with 11 bases between. Germline V gene lookup returns CDR1 MNHEY and CDR2 SVGAGI. The CDR3 has 14 residues. As DNA, the CDR3 is TGTGCCAGCAGTTACGATCAGGGTGGCTATGGCTACACCTTC. It yields the protein CASSYDQGGYGYTF.

The gene calls are TRBV6-4 and TRBJ2-6, with no clear D. The CDR3 has 18 amino acids. CDR1 and CDR2 from the germline V gene are MRHNA and SNTAGT. V gave up 2 bases and J gave up 0 bases, with 14 bases separating them. The CDR3 bases are TGTGCCAGCAGTGACGTTGTGAACTCACCCTCTGGGGCCAACGTCCTGACTTTC. This encodes CASSDVVNSPSGANVLTF.

The rearrangement links TRBV28 to TRBJ1-5; D might be TRBD1 (6 bases). V shed 2 bases and J shed 2 bases, with 10 bases lying between them. From germline, CDR1 is MDHEN and CDR2 SYDVKM. This CDR3 is built from 15 residues. CDR3 DNA sequence: TGTGCCAGCAGTTTAGGGGGGGCAGGCAATCAGCCCCAGCATTTT. Encoded protein: CASSLGGAGNQPQHF.

In nucleotides, the CDR3 is TGTGCCAGCCAGGCGACAGGGACCAATCAGCCCCAGCATTTT. Residues: CASQATGTNQPQHF. This chain joins TRBV27 and TRBJ1-5; TRBD1 aligns across 7 bases. This CDR3 contains 14 residues. The trim removed 8 bases at V and 3 bases at J, leaving 7 bases unmatched. Germline CDR1 MNHEY, CDR2 SMNVEV (reference sequence).

This chain connects TRBV3-1 (or the pseudogene TRBV3-2) to TRBJ1-6; D may be TRBD1 (5 bases). Germline V gene sequence: CDR1 LGHDT, CDR2 YNNKEL (reference sequence). There are 15 residues in the CDR3. Trimming stripped 1 base from V and 9 bases from J, with 13 bases between. The CDR3 nucleotides are TGTGCCAGCAGCCAAGTCCAGGGAAGCATTTCACCCCTCCACTTT. The encoded protein is CASSQVQGSISPLHF.

The CDR3 loop is CASSQATGPPNSPLHF. The CDR3 bases are TGCGCCAGCAGCCAAGCGACAGGGCCTCCCAATTCACCCCTCCACTTT. This chain links TRBV4-3 with TRBJ1-6, with TRBD1 matching over 7 bases. Germline V lookup: CDR1 LGHNA, CDR2 YSLEER. V lost 1 base, J lost 7 bases, and 7 bases stayed unmatched. The CDR3 is made up of 16 amino acids.

The genes are TRBV19 and TRBJ2-1; 8 nucleotides align to TRBD1. The germline V gene has CDR1 LNHDA and CDR2 SQIVND (reference sequence). Trimming at V came to 3 bases and at J to 14 bases, leaving 3 bases not matched to a gene. The CDR3 runs to 11 residues. DNA for the CDR3: TGTGCCAGTAGTATCGGACAGGGAAAGTTCTTC. Translating it yields CASSIGQGKFF.

The V call is TRBV15, the J call TRBJ2-2; 7 nucleotides line up with TRBD1. CDR1 and CDR2 from the germline V gene are LNHNV and YYDKDF (reference sequence). J lost 0 bases, V lost 8 bases, and 6 bases had no gene match. This CDR3 region has 15 residues. CDR3 in amino acids: CATRTGQANTGELFF. CDR3 in DNA: TGTGCCACCCGCACAGGACAGGCGAACACCGGGGAGCTGTTTTTT.

The chain couples TRBV11-2 to TRBJ2-3; D perhaps matches TRBD2 (6 bases). This CDR3 has 14 residues. Germline V lookup: CDR1 SGHAT, CDR2 FQNNGV. V shed 4 bases and J shed 1 base, with 9 bases lying between them. The CDR3 loop is CASSSTGGTDTQYF. CDR3 DNA: TGTGCCAGCAGCTCTACGGGAGGCACAGATACGCAGTATTTT.